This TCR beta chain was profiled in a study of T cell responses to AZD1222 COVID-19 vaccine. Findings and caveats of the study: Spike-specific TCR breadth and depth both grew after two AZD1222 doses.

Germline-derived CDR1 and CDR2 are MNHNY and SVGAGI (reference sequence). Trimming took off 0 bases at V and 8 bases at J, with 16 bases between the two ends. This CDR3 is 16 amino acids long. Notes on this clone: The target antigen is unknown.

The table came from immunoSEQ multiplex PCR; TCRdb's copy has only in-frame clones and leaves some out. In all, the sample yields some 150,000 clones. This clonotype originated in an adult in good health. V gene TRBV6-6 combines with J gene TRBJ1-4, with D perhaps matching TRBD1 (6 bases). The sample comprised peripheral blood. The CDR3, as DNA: TGTGCCAGCAGTTACTCGTTGGAGAGGGGGGACGAAAAACTGTTTTTT. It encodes CASSYSLERGDEKLFF.